A single sample gave rise to the 32 T cell receptor beta chains below, sequenced in a study of blood T cell repertoires in COVID-19. The data were produced by immunoSEQ multiplex PCR, yet TCRdb's version contains in-frame clones alone and is incomplete. The sample includes some 250,000 clones, around 90% of them seen just once. Sequenced material: peripheral blood. Receptors originate from a human donor in a cohort sampled during active COVID-19.

The rearrangement uses TRBV10-3 and TRBJ2-6, with D hard to call. This CDR3 contains 15 residues. Germline assignment: CDR1 ENHRY and CDR2 SYGVKD. Trimming left V 8 bases short and J 4 bases short, with 15 bases between. CDR3 DNA sequence: TGTGCCATCCTCCCGGGTACTGGAGGGGCCAACGTCCTGACTTTC. Translated: CAILPGTGGANVLTF.

The rearrangement uses TRBV18 and TRBJ2-7; D remains ambiguous. CDR3 size: 13 residues. Per germline, CDR1 KGHSH and CDR2 LQKENI. V lost 3 bases and J 3 bases, leaving 9 bases between the germline ends. CDR3: CASSPKESYEQYF. The CDR3 DNA reads TGTGCCAGCTCACCTAAAGAGAGCTACGAGCAGTACTTC.

The V gene is TRBV27, the J gene TRBJ2-2; D is uncertain. In germline, CDR1 is MNHEY, CDR2 SMNVEV (reference sequence). The CDR3 spans 16 residues. Trimming cost V 2 bases and J 0 bases, with 10 bases left between them. The CDR3 loop reads CASSLMIETNTGELFF. The CDR3 DNA sequence: TGTGCCAGCAGTTTAATGATAGAAACGAACACCGGGGAGCTGTTTTTT.

This sequence joins TRBV7-2 and TRBJ1-2; a possible D gene is TRBD1 (6 bases). With 5 bases removed from V and 4 bases from J, the gap between germline ends came to 17 bases. The CDR3 runs 15 residues. Per germline, CDR1 SGHTA and CDR2 FQGNSA. In DNA, the CDR3 is TGTGCCAGCAGCCCAGATACAGGGCGCATCTATGGCTACACCTTC. Translation: CASSPDTGRIYGYTF.

The V call is TRBV19, the J call TRBJ1-2; D is unresolved. Germline V gene sequence: CDR1 LNHDA, CDR2 SQIVND (reference sequence). The CDR3 sequence is 19 residues long. Trimming pared 0 bases from V and 0 bases from J, leaving 20 bases between. The CDR3 region is CASSIDWNGQIEANYGYTF. The CDR3 coding sequence is TGTGCCAGTAGTATAGATTGGAATGGGCAGATAGAAGCTAACTATGGCTACACCTTC.

The rearrangement joins TRBV30 to TRBJ2-7; weak D call: TRBD2 (5 bases). This CDR3 spans 14 amino acids. V lost 2 bases, J lost 4 bases, and 15 bases lay in between. Germline loops: CDR1 GTSNPN, CDR2 SVGIG (reference sequence). The CDR3 sequence is CAWSLPRGSYEQYF. The CDR3 DNA is TGTGCCTGGAGTCTGCCTAGAGGGTCGTACGAGCAGTACTTC.

J is TRBJ1-5 and V is TRBV2; a weak D match, TRBD1 (6 bases). The CDR3 runs 15 residues. Between the trimmed V and J ends, which lost 2 bases and 6 bases, there was a span of 14 bases. Germline V lookup: CDR1 SNHLY, CDR2 FYNNEI. For the CDR3, the DNA is TGTGCCAGCAGTGAACGGGGGGCGAGAGGTCAGCCCCAGCATTTT. It specifies CASSERGARGQPQHF. Full variable domain (rest looked up from reference TRBV2 and TRBJ1-5): EPEVTQTPSHQVTQMGQEVILRCVPISNHLYFYWYRQILGQKVEFLVSFYNNEISEKSEIFDDQFSVERPDGSNFTLKIRSTKLEDSAMYFCASSERGARGQPQHFGDGTRLSIL.

The V call is TRBV6-4, the J call TRBJ2-1; a weak D match, TRBD2 (5 bases). Trimming cost V 4 bases and J 3 bases, with 13 bases left between them. The CDR3 consists of 15 residues. Looked up from germline, CDR1 is MRHNA and CDR2 is SNTAGT. The CDR3 DNA follows: TGTGCCAGCAGTGTTAGTTCCGGGATCTACAATGAGCAGTTCTTC. It codes for CASSVSSGIYNEQFF.

The genes are TRBV29-1 and TRBJ2-1, with TRBD1 as a possible D gene (5 bases). The V and J ends lost 6 bases and 1 base respectively, with 7 bases between them. CDR1 SQVTM and CDR2 ANQGSEA come from the germline V gene. The CDR3 runs 12 residues. The CDR3: CSVQVSYNEQFF. CDR3 DNA: TGCAGCGTACAGGTTTCCTACAATGAGCAGTTCTTC.

The J gene is TRBJ1-1, the V gene TRBV7-9; perhaps TRBD1 as D (6 bases). From germline, CDR1 is SEHNR and CDR2 FQNEAQ (reference sequence). This CDR3 comprises 18 residues. V was pared by 5 bases and J by 2 bases, with 24 bases between. The CDR3 coding sequence is TGTGCCAGCAGCGCCTCCCTTGGGGGCCAGAGGATTAACACTGAAGCTTTCTTT. It codes for CASSASLGGQRINTEAFF. Full variable domain (remainder filled in from reference TRBV7-9 and TRBJ1-1): DTGVSQNPRHKITKRGQNVTFRCDPISEHNRLYWYRQTLGQGPEFLTYFQNEAQLEKSRLLSDRFSAERPKGSFSTLEIQRTEQGDSAMYLCASSASLGGQRINTEAFFGQGTRLTVV.

The chain uses TRBV27 and TRBJ1-2, with 7 bases identical to TRBD1. CDR3 length equals 14 residues. The germline CDR1 and CDR2 sequences are MNHEY and SMNVEV (reference sequence). V lost 5 bases to trimming and J lost 5 bases; unmatched junction nucleotides: 8. The CDR3 region is CASSPIQGRYGYTF. The CDR3 DNA sequence: TGTGCCAGCAGTCCTATACAGGGGCGGTATGGCTACACCTTC.

This clone appeared a single time. The chain carries TRBV7-6 and TRBJ1-3, with D tentatively TRBD1 (5 bases). The CDR3 is 17 residues long. Per the germline V gene, CDR1 is SGHVS and CDR2 is FNYEAQ. V was cut by 2 bases and J by 0 bases, with 14 bases left in between. The CDR3 loop reads CASSLMIGGNSGNTIYF. The CDR3 nucleotides are TGTGCCAGCAGCTTAATGATTGGGGGGAACTCTGGAAACACCATATATTTT. Variable domain in full (rest from reference TRBV7-6 and TRBJ1-3): GAGVSQSPRYKVTKRGQDVALRCDPISGHVSLYWYRQALGQGPEFLTYFNYEAQQDKSGLPNDRFSAERPEGSISTLTIQRTEQRDSAMYRCASSLMIGGNSGNTIYFGEGSWLTVV.

The chain has TRBV15 and TRBJ2-7; 7 bases map to TRBD2. The CDR3 length is 15 residues. V trimming: 4 bases; J trimming: 5 bases; junction bases outside the gene matches: 11. Germline CDR1 reads LNHNV; CDR2 reads YYDKDF (reference sequence). The CDR3 coding sequence is TGTGCCACCAGCAAGCGATCCGGGACTAAAAACGAGCAGTACTTC. Residues: CATSKRSGTKNEQYF.

The chain links TRBV4-2 to TRBJ1-3, with no clear D. Between the trimmed V and J ends, which lost 0 bases and 0 bases, there was a span of 9 bases. The CDR3 has 16 amino acids. The germline V gene has CDR1 LGHNA and CDR2 YNFKEQ. The chain's CDR3 is CASSQEEAISGNTIYF. The CDR3 DNA is TGTGCCAGCAGCCAAGAGGAGGCAATCTCTGGAAACACCATATATTTT.

This chain joins TRBV28 and TRBJ2-3, with D perhaps TRBD1 (5 bases). The CDR3 loop spans 16 amino acids. The V gene lost 7 bases and the J gene lost 9 bases, with 26 bases spanning the gap. Germline CDR1 is MDHEN and CDR2 is SYDVKM. This CDR3 reads CASTPHGQGQVLTQYF. The CDR3, as DNA: TGTGCCAGCACCCCCCACGGCCAGGGTCAAGTATTGACGCAGTATTTT.

The chain is built from TRBV6-2 or TRBV6-3 and TRBJ1-2, with TRBD1 as a possible D gene (5 bases). The CDR3 loop spans 16 amino acids. Germline loops: CDR1 MNHEY, CDR2 SVGEGT. V shed 0 bases and J shed 7 bases, with 18 bases lying between them. CDR3 sequence (DNA): TGTGCCAGCAGTTACTCGAATCTTCGGGGGGAAGGTGGCTACACCTTC. It is translated as CASSYSNLRGEGGYTF.

The V call is TRBV9, the J call TRBJ1-4; 9 bases are a match to TRBD1. Per the germline V gene, CDR1 is SGDLS and CDR2 is YYNGEE. J lost 5 bases, V lost 0 bases, and 8 bases had no gene match. This CDR3 contains 17 residues. The CDR3 is CASSVATGDRVNEKLFF. The CDR3 DNA sequence: TGTGCCAGCAGCGTAGCTACTGGGGACAGGGTGAATGAAAAACTGTTTTTT.

This chain joins TRBV9 and TRBJ1-6; 9 bases match TRBD1. The CDR3 is 17 amino acids. V shed 3 bases, J shed 2 bases, and the junction held 6 bases outside the gene matches. Germline V gene sequence: CDR1 SGDLS, CDR2 YYNGEE. The CDR3 bases are TGTGCCAGCAGCGGGGGACAGGGAGCGACCTATAATTCACCCCTCCACTTT. Protein product: CASSGGQGATYNSPLHF.

This clone came up a few times. This chain joins TRBV27 and TRBJ1-1, with D unclear. The germline V and J ends were trimmed by 0 bases and 0 bases, with 8 bases remaining between them. The CDR3 length is 15 residues. Germline lookup yields CDR1 MNHEY and CDR2 SMNVEV (reference sequence). Here the CDR3 reads CASSLSVTMNTEAFF. The CDR3 DNA sequence: TGTGCCAGCAGTTTATCGGTCACAATGAACACTGAAGCTTTCTTT.

The V gene is TRBV7-6, the J gene TRBJ2-7; a weak D match, TRBD1 (6 bases). V was shortened by 5 bases and J by 0 bases, with 14 bases between the two germline ends. The CDR3 covers 15 residues. From germline, CDR1 is SGHVS and CDR2 FNYEAQ. CDR3 sequence: CASSLTGTLSYEQYF. The CDR3 region has the DNA TGTGCCAGCAGCCTCACAGGGACCCTCTCCTACGAGCAGTACTTC.

This chain connects TRBV7-8 to TRBJ2-7; maybe TRBD2 (7 bases). Germline V gene lookup returns CDR1 SGHVS and CDR2 FQNEAQ. The CDR3 is 15 residues long. V was pared by 5 bases and J by 0 bases, with 14 bases between. CDR3 nucleotide sequence: TGTGCCAGCAGCCCGGGGGGCGGGACCTCCTACGAGCAGTACTTC. It codes for CASSPGGGTSYEQYF.

The gene calls are TRBV6-4 and TRBJ2-1; 7 nucleotides align to TRBD1. The CDR3 loop spans 14 amino acids. Looked up from germline, CDR1 is MRHNA and CDR2 is SNTAGT. The J segment lost 3 bases and the V segment lost 6 bases, leaving 5 bases of the junction unmatched. The DNA for the CDR3 is TGTGCCAGCAGCCAACAGGGGTTCTACAATGAGCAGTTCTTC. This sequence encodes CASSQQGFYNEQFF.

The V and J genes are TRBV3-1 (or the pseudogene TRBV3-2) and TRBJ2-5; TRBD2 is a possible D gene (5 bases). Germline-derived CDR1 and CDR2 are LGHDT and YNNKEL (reference sequence). The CDR3 loop spans 15 amino acids. V dropped 3 bases and J dropped 2 bases, with 13 bases sitting between them. The CDR3 spells CASSHSKRRQETQYF. The CDR3 DNA sequence: TGTGCCAGCAGCCACAGCAAGCGGAGACAAGAGACCCAGTACTTC.

V usage is TRBV7-2 and J usage is TRBJ2-7; D is unclear. The CDR3 is 14 amino acids. The V gene lost 2 bases and the J gene lost 0 bases, with 8 bases spanning the gap. Germline V lookup: CDR1 SGHTA, CDR2 FQGNSA. CDR3 loop: CASSLSVNSYEQYF. The DNA of the CDR3 is TGTGCCAGCAGCTTATCGGTCAACTCCTACGAGCAGTACTTC.

The rearrangement links TRBV7-2 to TRBJ2-7, with no clear D. The length of the CDR3 is 14 residues. Trimming cost V 4 bases and J 4 bases, with 14 bases left between them. CDR1 is SGHTA, CDR2 FQGNSA, per germline. The DNA of the CDR3 is TGTGCCAGCAGCTCAGAACCAGGAATTTACGAGCAGTACTTC. Residues: CASSSEPGIYEQYF.

This chain connects TRBV6-2 or TRBV6-3 to TRBJ1-2; D gene ambiguous. The CDR3 sequence is 15 residues long. Germline V gene sequence: CDR1 MNHEY, CDR2 SVGEGT. V was clipped by 0 bases and J by 7 bases, with 15 bases between them. The CDR3 DNA sequence: TGTGCCAGCAGTTACTCGGGCAGTGCCCTCGGTGGCTACACCTTC. This sequence encodes CASSYSGSALGGYTF.

V and J are TRBV27 and TRBJ2-6; D ambiguous. This CDR3 is built from 14 residues. Germline loops: CDR1 MNHEY, CDR2 SMNVEV (reference sequence). Trimming pared 5 bases from V and 4 bases from J, leaving 9 bases between. CDR3 coding DNA: TGTGCCAGCAGTCCGTCGAGGGGGGCCAACGTCCTGACTTTC. It codes for CASSPSRGANVLTF.

This sequence joins TRBV2 and TRBJ2-1; 9 bases line up with TRBD1. V was pared by 5 bases and J by 8 bases, with 13 bases of the junction left unmatched. This CDR3 region has 16 residues. Looked up from germline, CDR1 is SNHLY and CDR2 is FYNNEI. In nucleotides, the CDR3 is TGTGCCAGCAGTCAAAGCCGGGACAGGGTTTTCGATGAGCAGTTCTTC. Translation gives CASSQSRDRVFDEQFF.

The rearrangement uses TRBV5-1 and TRBJ2-7; possible D gene TRBD2, 6 bases. The ends were cut back, 5 bases at V and 6 bases at J, with 18 bases in the middle. The CDR3 runs to 14 residues. Germline CDR1 is SGHRS and CDR2 is YFSETQ. The CDR3 nucleotides read TGCGCCAGCAGTAATGCCAGGGTCGGGGGCGAGCAGTACTTC. This encodes CASSNARVGGEQYF.

The chain has TRBV7-3 and TRBJ1-2; D might be TRBD1 (6 bases). Deletions cut 1 base from V and 4 bases from J, with 13 bases between. CDR1 and CDR2 (germline): SGHTA, FQGTGA. The CDR3 is 15 amino acids. The CDR3 nucleotides read TGTGCCAGCAGCTTAAGCCCAGGGGAGAGCTATGGCTACACCTTC. This codes for CASSLSPGESYGYTF.

The chain joins TRBV7-9 to TRBJ2-3; a possible D gene is TRBD2 (5 bases). Germline V gene sequence: CDR1 SEHNR, CDR2 FQNEAQ (reference sequence). The V and J ends lost 5 bases and 2 bases respectively, with 20 bases between them. The CDR3 is made up of 17 amino acids. The CDR3 loop reads CASSPTRGSLLTDTQYF. CDR3 DNA: TGTGCCAGCAGCCCCACGCGAGGGAGTTTACTCACAGATACGCAGTATTTT.

CDR3 amino acids: CASSLAAGSYEQYF. As DNA, the CDR3 is TGTGCCAGCAGCTTAGCAGCGGGTTCCTACGAGCAGTACTTC. The chain recombines TRBV7-2 with TRBJ2-7; tentatively, D is TRBD2 (6 bases). The CDR3 sequence is 14 residues long. Germline loops: CDR1 SGHTA, CDR2 FQGNSA. Trimming shortened V by 0 bases and J by 1 base, and 7 bases separated the two germline ends.